Sequencing of this T cell receptor (beta chain) was carried out in a study of shared clonotypes between healthy human individuals. Study conclusions and caveats: Shared across a few donors were roughly 5.3% of the naive CD4 clonotypes.

As handled by the study authors: ImmunoSEQ sequences covered only the junction and lacked quality scores; filtering therefore differed. The assay was immunoSEQ multiplex PCR, and TCRdb's table has in-frame clones only and misses some. V and J calls and clone size are given by that table; D and trimming were obtained from the DNA. Here the sample spans 650,000 to 750,000 clones, around 72% being singletons. The CDR3 has 13 residues. The germline CDR1 and CDR2 sequences are MDHEN and SYDVKM. V lost 0 bases to trimming and J lost 3 bases, with 5 bases between them. Only a few counts were recorded for this clone. Its target is unknown.

The V and J genes are TRBV28 and TRBJ1-1; D gene uncertain. The TCR sequence derives from a woman aged 25 to 45 in good health. Sequenced sample: memory CD4+ T cells sorted from blood. Subset indicated: CD45RA-negative fraction. The CDR3 DNA sequence: TGTGCCAGCAGTTTATGGCGGTACACTGAAGCTTTCTTT. Translated, it gives CASSLWRYTEAFF.